These 23 T cell receptor beta chains were all obtained from the same sample, sequenced in a study of blood T cell repertoires in COVID-19. Assay: immunoSEQ multiplex PCR; the TCRdb copy retains only in-frame clones and omits some. The sample records more than 110,000 clones, around nine tenths being singletons. The sample comprised peripheral blood. These receptors were collected from a human donor in a cohort sampled during active COVID-19.

The chain combines TRBV6-2 or TRBV6-3 with TRBJ2-5; D perhaps matches TRBD2 (6 bases). Trimming left V 0 bases short and J 5 bases short, with 10 bases between. In germline, CDR1 is MNHEY, CDR2 SVGEGT. This CDR3 comprises 14 residues. Here the CDR3 DNA reads TGTGCCAGCAGTTACTCGGGGGGTACGGAGACCCAGTACTTC. This sequence encodes CASSYSGGTETQYF.

The V and J genes are TRBV30 and TRBJ2-2; TRBD1 aligns across 10 bases. The CDR3 is made up of 14 amino acids. V trimming: 4 bases; J trimming: 3 bases; junction bases outside the gene matches: 2. Germline V gives CDR1 GTSNPN, CDR2 SVGIG (reference sequence). The CDR3 sequence: CAWTTGGDTGELFF. The CDR3 nucleotides read TGTGCCTGGACGACAGGGGGCGACACCGGGGAGCTGTTTTTT.

This chain uses TRBV7-3 with TRBJ2-3; 10 bases map to TRBD2. Germline CDR1 and CDR2: SGHTA and FQGTGA. The length of the CDR3 is 15 residues. V dropped 5 bases and J dropped 5; count of bases not matched to a gene: 7. The CDR3 loop is CASSGTSALKDTQYF. Written as DNA, the CDR3 is TGTGCCAGCAGCGGGACTAGCGCCCTAAAAGATACGCAGTATTTT.

Here the CDR3 reads CASSKEPRGTTNEKLFF. The CDR3 bases are TGTGCCAGCAGCAAAGAACCCAGGGGAACTACTAATGAAAAACTGTTTTTT. The rearrangement links TRBV21-1 to TRBJ1-4; the table's D call, TRBD1, has no DNA check behind it. TRBV21-1 is tagged as a pseudogene. CDR3 length: 17 residues.

V and J are TRBV9 and TRBJ2-5; 8 positions agree with TRBD2. V dropped 4 bases and J dropped 2; count of bases not matched to a gene: 10. In germline, CDR1 is SGDLS, CDR2 YYNGEE. The CDR3 has 16 residues. The CDR3 DNA is TGTGCCAGCAGCCCCCGGGAGGGGGGGGTTCAAGAGACCCAGTACTTC. Its protein is CASSPREGGVQETQYF.

V usage is TRBV4-1 and J usage is TRBJ2-2, with D perhaps matching TRBD2 (6 bases). The germline V and J ends were trimmed by 1 base and 2 bases, with 17 bases remaining between them. Germline CDR1 MGHRA, CDR2 YSYEKL. The CDR3 length is 18 residues. DNA for the CDR3: TGCGCCAGCAGCCAAGTGGGGTCCGGGACTCGTAACACCGGGGAGCTGTTTTTT. Translation: CASSQVGSGTRNTGELFF.

CDR3 protein: CASSFSGWETQYF. The CDR3, as DNA: TGTGCCAGCAGCTTTTCGGGTTGGGAGACCCAGTACTTC. The chain has TRBV7-9 and TRBJ2-5; D is unresolved. The CDR3 covers 13 residues. V was cut by 3 bases and J by 5 bases, with 10 bases left in between. Per the germline V gene, CDR1 is SEHNR and CDR2 is FQNEAQ (reference sequence).

The rearrangement uses TRBV7-2 and TRBJ1-2; 7 nucleotides align to TRBD1. There are 14 residues in the CDR3. With V trimmed by 4 bases and J by 2 bases, 4 bases remained unmatched. From germline, CDR1 is SGHTA and CDR2 FQGNSA. The CDR3 nucleotides are TGTGCCAGCAGCTACGTACAGGGGAACTATGGCTACACCTTC. This encodes CASSYVQGNYGYTF.

The chain has TRBV5-1 and TRBJ2-3; D is perhaps TRBD1 (5 bases). This CDR3 is built from 15 residues. CDR1 SGHRS and CDR2 YFSETQ come from the germline V gene. V lost 2 bases to trimming and J lost 0 bases, with 10 bases between them. The DNA for the CDR3 is TGCGCCAGCAGCTTCAAGGGGCTTAGCACAGATACGCAGTATTTT. This codes for CASSFKGLSTDTQYF. Combining the CDR3 with reference TRBV5-1 and TRBJ2-3 gives the whole variable domain KAGVTQTPRYLIKTRGQQVTLSCSPISGHRSVSWYQQTPGQGLQFLFEYFSETQRNKGNFPGRFSGRQFSNSRSEMNVSTLELGDSALYLCASSFKGLSTDTQYFGPGTRLTVL.

Only one count was recorded for this clone. This CDR3 is CASSPVGRGGELFF. The CDR3 DNA is TGCGCCAGCAGCCCAGTCGGTCGGGGCGGGGAGCTGTTTTTT. The chain carries TRBV4-1 and TRBJ2-2; perhaps TRBD2 as D (5 bases). Deletions cut 4 bases from V and 7 bases from J, with 13 bases between. CDR3 length: 14 residues. Germline CDR1 reads MGHRA; CDR2 reads YSYEKL.

This clone has just one count. This chain links TRBV24-1 with TRBJ2-5; a weak D match, TRBD1 (5 bases). CDR1 is KGHDR, CDR2 SFDVKD, per germline. The CDR3 is 14 residues long. Trimming cost V 5 bases and J 3 bases, with 12 bases left between them. CDR3 amino acids: CATSATDTEETQYF. Written as DNA, the CDR3 is TGTGCCACCAGTGCCACGGACACAGAAGAGACCCAGTACTTC.

Points on this clone: This sample includes further DNA sequences coding for the same CDR3. The rearrangement links TRBV28 to TRBJ2-7; D gene ambiguous. Trimming removed 8 bases from V and 1 base from J, with 9 bases in between. The CDR3 contains 12 residues. The germline gives CDR1 MDHEN, CDR2 SYDVKM. The CDR3 spells CASSTTSYEQYF. In DNA form, the CDR3 reads TGTGCCAGCTCTACGACATCCTACGAGCAGTACTTC.

This clone was recorded only once. The chain carries TRBV4-1 and TRBJ2-1, with 11 bases aligning to TRBD2. The V and J ends lost 0 bases and 5 bases, in that order; junction bases with no gene match: 6. The CDR3 runs to 17 residues. Germline values: CDR1 MGHRA, CDR2 YSYEKL. The CDR3 protein is CASSQDTGGLADNEQFF. CDR3 DNA: TGCGCCAGCAGCCAAGACACCGGGGGACTAGCGGACAATGAGCAGTTCTTC.

V usage is TRBV27 and J usage is TRBJ1-2; 10 bases are a match to TRBD1. CDR1 is MNHEY and CDR2 is SMNVEV in the germline V gene (reference sequence). The CDR3 is 14 residues long. J was trimmed by 8 bases and V by 4 bases; bases with no gene match: 7. CDR3 loop: CASSSTGGPVGYTF. The DNA of the CDR3 is TGTGCCAGCAGTTCGACAGGGGGCCCAGTGGGCTACACCTTC.

This clone has only one observation. The genes are TRBV7-9 and TRBJ2-1; D unclear. The germline V gene encodes CDR1 SEHNR and CDR2 FQNEAQ (reference sequence). With 7 bases removed from V and 3 bases from J, the gap between germline ends came to 13 bases. The CDR3 loop spans 14 amino acids. This CDR3 is CASTYSSGYNEQFF. CDR3 DNA: TGTGCCAGCACTTATAGTTCGGGCTACAATGAGCAGTTCTTC.

The chain couples TRBV6-2 or TRBV6-3 to TRBJ2-3; 11 nucleotides agree with TRBD2. The CDR3 is 20 residues long. J lost 2 bases, V lost 0 bases, and 13 bases had no gene match. The germline V gene encodes CDR1 MNHEY and CDR2 SVGEGT. This chain's CDR3 is CASSYSEGESSGGPTDTQYF. In nucleotides, the CDR3 is TGTGCCAGCAGTTACTCAGAGGGGGAATCTAGCGGGGGGCCCACAGATACGCAGTATTTT.

The rearrangement links TRBV10-1 to TRBJ2-7; 8 bases map to TRBD2. The CDR3 is 15 amino acids. After removal of 3 bases from V and 2 bases from J, the junction contained 6 bases not matched to a gene. Looked up from germline, CDR1 is WNHNN and CDR2 is SYGVQD (reference sequence). In DNA form, the CDR3 reads TGCGCCAGCAGTGACCAAGCGGGAGCCCCCTACGAGCAGTACTTC. It codes for CASSDQAGAPYEQYF.

This chain connects TRBV2 to TRBJ2-3; TRBD1 matches at 8 bases. Trimming removed 2 bases from V and 7 bases from J; junction bases left unmatched: 11. The CDR3 extends over 16 amino acids. Germline V gives CDR1 SNHLY, CDR2 FYNNEI. CDR3 sequence reads: CASSEWQGAGRHTQYF. The CDR3 DNA reads as TGTGCCAGCAGTGAATGGCAGGGGGCAGGGAGGCATACGCAGTATTTT.

The chain carries TRBV28 and TRBJ2-5; 8 bases line up with TRBD2. V shed 10 bases and J 5 bases; nucleotides not matched to a gene: 18. The V gene's germline CDR1 is MDHEN and CDR2 SYDVKM. The CDR3 consists of 16 residues. CDR3 in amino acids: CAIEGRRGARRETQYF. CDR3 DNA: TGTGCCATCGAGGGCCGGCGGGGGGCGCGAAGGGAGACCCAGTACTTC.

This chain uses TRBV11-2 with TRBJ2-2; tentative D call: TRBD1 (6 bases). The CDR3 totals 16 residues. V lost 4 bases to trimming and J lost 2 bases, with 14 bases between them. Germline CDR1 SGHAT, CDR2 FQNNGV. CDR3: CASSSLPDRNTGELFF. DNA for the CDR3: TGTGCCAGCAGCTCCCTACCGGACAGAAACACCGGGGAGCTGTTTTTT.

This chain links TRBV3-1 (or the pseudogene TRBV3-2) with TRBJ2-2, with 8 bases identical to TRBD2. With 5 bases clipped from V and 7 bases from J, the junction kept 6 bases outside the gene matches. The CDR3 runs to 14 residues. Germline CDR1 LGHDT, CDR2 YNNKEL (reference sequence). CDR3: CASSDGGASGELFF. DNA of the CDR3: TGTGCCAGCAGCGACGGGGGGGCGAGCGGGGAGCTGTTTTTT.

The V and J genes are TRBV5-1 and TRBJ1-4; tentative D call: TRBD1 (6 bases). The V end lost 0 bases, the J end lost 12 bases, and 27 bases lay between the germline ends. This CDR3 contains 18 residues. Germline CDR1 reads SGHRS; CDR2 reads YFSETQ. The CDR3 nucleotides read TGCGCCAGCAGCTTGGCAGGGGCCGGGCGGACAAGACGCCAGGAACTGTTTTTT. As protein: CASSLAGAGRTRRQELFF.

V and J are TRBV6-5 and TRBJ2-3; D unclear. The CDR3 covers 14 residues. V lost 6 bases and J lost 2, with 12 bases in between. Germline V gene data show CDR1 as MNHEY and CDR2 as SVGAGI. Written as DNA, the CDR3 is TGTGCCAGCAGCAACGACATATTCACAGATACGCAGTATTTT. This codes for CASSNDIFTDTQYF.